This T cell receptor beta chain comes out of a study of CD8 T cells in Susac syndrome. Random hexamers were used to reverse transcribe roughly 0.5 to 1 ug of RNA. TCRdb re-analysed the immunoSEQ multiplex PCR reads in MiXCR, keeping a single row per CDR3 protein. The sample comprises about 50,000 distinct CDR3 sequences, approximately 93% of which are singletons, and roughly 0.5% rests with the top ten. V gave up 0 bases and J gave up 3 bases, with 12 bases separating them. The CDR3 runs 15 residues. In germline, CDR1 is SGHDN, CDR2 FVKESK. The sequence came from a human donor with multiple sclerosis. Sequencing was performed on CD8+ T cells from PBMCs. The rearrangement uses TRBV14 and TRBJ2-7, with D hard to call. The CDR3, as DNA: TGTGCCAGCAGCCAAGATGGTTGGCAGAACTACGAGCAGTACTTC. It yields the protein CASSQDGWQNYEQYF.